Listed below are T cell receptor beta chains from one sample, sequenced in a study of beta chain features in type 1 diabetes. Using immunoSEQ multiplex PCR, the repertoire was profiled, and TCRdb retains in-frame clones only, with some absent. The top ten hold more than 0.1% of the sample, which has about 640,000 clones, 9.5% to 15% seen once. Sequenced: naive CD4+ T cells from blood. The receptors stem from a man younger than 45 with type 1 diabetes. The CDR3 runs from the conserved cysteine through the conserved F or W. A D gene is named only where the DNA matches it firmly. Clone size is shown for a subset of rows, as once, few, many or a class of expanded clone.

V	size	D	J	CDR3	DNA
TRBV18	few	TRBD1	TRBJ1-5	CASSLGQGATQPQHF	TGTGCCAGCTCATTGGGACAGGGGGCAACTCAGCCCCAGCATTTT
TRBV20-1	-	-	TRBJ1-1	CSARMNTEAFF	TGCAGTGCTAGGATGAACACTGAAGCTTTCTTT
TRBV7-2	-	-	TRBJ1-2	CASSLAAGNYGYTF	TGTGCCAGCAGCTTAGCGGCCGGAAACTATGGCTACACCTTC
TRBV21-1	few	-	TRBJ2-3	CASSETGGTDTQYF	TGTGCCAGCAGCGAAACGGGGGGCACAGATACGCAGTATTTT
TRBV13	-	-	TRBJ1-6	CASSGSGTVGSPLHF	TGTGCCAGCAGCGGTTCAGGGACCGTGGGTTCACCCCTCCACTTT
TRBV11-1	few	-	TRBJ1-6	CASSFSGNSPLHF	TGTGCCAGCAGCTTTAGTGGTAATTCACCCCTCCACTTT
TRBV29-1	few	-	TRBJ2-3	CSSIQGGAHTDTQYF	TGCAGCTCCATTCAAGGGGGGGCACATACAGATACGCAGTATTTT
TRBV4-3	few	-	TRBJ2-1	CASSQDKEIRASVEQFF	TGCGCCAGCAGCCAAGATAAGGAAATCAGGGCCTCGGTTGAGCAGTTCTTC
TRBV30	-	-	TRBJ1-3	CACRQSRSGNTIYF	TGTGCCTGCCGGCAGAGTCGGTCTGGAAACACCATATATTTT
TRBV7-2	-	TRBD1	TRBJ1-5	CASSPDRGPGQPQHF	TGTGCCAGCAGCCCCGACAGGGGCCCGGGTCAGCCCCAGCATTTT
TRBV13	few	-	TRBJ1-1	CASSSSTTVNTEAFF	TGTGCCAGCAGCTCAAGCACGACGGTGAACACTGAAGCTTTCTTT
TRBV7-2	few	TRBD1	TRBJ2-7	CASSPSGTDYEQYF	TGTGCCAGCAGCCCATCCGGGACAGACTACGAGCAGTACTTC
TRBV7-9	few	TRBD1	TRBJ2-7	CASSLGGTGRDYEQYF	TGTGCCAGCAGCTTAGGTGGGACAGGGCGGGATTACGAGCAGTACTTC
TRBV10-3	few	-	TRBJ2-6	CALGAGKSSGANVLTF	TGTGCCCTAGGGGCAGGGAAAAGCTCTGGGGCCAACGTCCTGACTTTC
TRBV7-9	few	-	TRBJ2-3	CASGSGERQGSQYF	TGTGCCAGCGGAAGTGGGGAACGGCAGGGGTCGCAGTATTTT
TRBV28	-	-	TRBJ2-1	CASTGNEQFF	TGTGCCAGCACCGGCAATGAGCAGTTCTTC
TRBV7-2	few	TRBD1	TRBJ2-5	CASSLAQGGATQYF	TGTGCCAGCAGCTTAGCACAGGGGGGCGCGACCCAGTACTTC
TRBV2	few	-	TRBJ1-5	CASSPRRGSQNQPQHF	TGTGCCAGCAGTCCCCGGAGAGGGTCTCAAAATCAGCCCCAGCATTTT
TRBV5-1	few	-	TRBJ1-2	CASSRTTGDYGYTF	TGCGCCAGCAGCCGCACGACAGGCGACTATGGCTACACCTTC
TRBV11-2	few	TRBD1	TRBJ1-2	CASSLEGGQGHGYTF	TGTGCCAGCAGCTTAGAGGGGGGACAGGGGCACGGCTACACCTTC
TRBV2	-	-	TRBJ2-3	CASREPGDTQYF	TGTGCCAGCAGGGAGCCCGGGGATACGCAGTATTTT
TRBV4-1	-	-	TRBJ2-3	CASSRDRQTPASYADTQYF	TGCGCCAGCAGCCGAGACAGACAGACTCCAGCTTCGTACGCAGATACGCAGTATTTT
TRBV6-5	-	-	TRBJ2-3	CASSYGRRPSTDTQYF	TGTGCCAGCAGTTACGGGCGCAGGCCTAGCACAGATACGCAGTATTTT
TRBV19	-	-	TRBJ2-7	CASSSRTEPYEQYF	TGTGCCAGTAGTTCTCGGACAGAGCCCTACGAGCAGTACTTC
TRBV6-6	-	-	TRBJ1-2	CASSQPSIGDVAGYTF	TGTGCCAGCAGCCAACCCAGTATTGGTGACGTTGCTGGCTACACCTTC
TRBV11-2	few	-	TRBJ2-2	CASSLWGLDTGELFF	TGTGCCAGCAGCTTGTGGGGTCTGGACACCGGGGAGCTGTTTTTT
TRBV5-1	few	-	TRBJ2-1	CASSPRGLAVNEQFF	TGCGCCAGCAGCCCCAGGGGGCTAGCGGTAAATGAGCAGTTCTTC
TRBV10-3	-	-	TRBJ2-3	CAISESGISTDTQYF	TGTGCCATCAGTGAGTCGGGGATTAGCACAGATACGCAGTATTTT
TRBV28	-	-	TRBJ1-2	CASSSQTANYGYTF	TGTGCCAGCAGTTCCCAGACGGCGAACTATGGCTACACCTTC
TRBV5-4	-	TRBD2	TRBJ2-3	CASSLGGGGTDTQYF	TGTGCCAGCAGCTTGGGTGGGGGGGGCACAGATACGCAGTATTTT
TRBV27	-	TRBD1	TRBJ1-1	CASSWDRGNTEAFF	TGTGCCAGCAGTTGGGACAGGGGGAACACTGAAGCTTTCTTT
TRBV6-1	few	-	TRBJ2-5	CASSANQETQYF	TGTGCCAGCAGCGCGAACCAAGAGACCCAGTACTTC
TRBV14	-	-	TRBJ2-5	CASSQPGRGSQETQYF	TGTGCCAGCAGCCAACCGGGAAGAGGGAGCCAAGAGACCCAGTACTTC
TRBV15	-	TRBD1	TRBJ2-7	CATSRATGDSYEQYF	TGTGCCACCAGCAGAGCTACAGGGGACTCCTACGAGCAGTACTTC
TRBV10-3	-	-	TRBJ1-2	CAISESVGYTF	TGTGCCATCAGTGAAAGTGTCGGCTACACCTTC
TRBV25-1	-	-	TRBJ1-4	CASSVGQSATNEKLFF	TGTGCCAGCAGTGTTGGACAGTCTGCAACTAATGAAAAACTGTTTTTT
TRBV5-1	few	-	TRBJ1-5	CASRTDSNQPQHF	TGCGCCAGCAGGACGGATAGCAATCAGCCCCAGCATTTT
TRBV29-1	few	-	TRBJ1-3	CSVEGSRSGNTIYF	TGCAGCGTTGAAGGGTCTCGGAGTGGAAACACCATATATTTT
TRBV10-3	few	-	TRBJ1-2	CAISESGPSKDGYTF	TGTGCCATCAGTGAGTCGGGGCCCTCGAAAGATGGCTACACCTTC
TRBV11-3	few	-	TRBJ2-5	CASSFADGDQYF	TGTGCCAGCAGCTTTGCGGATGGAGACCAGTACTTC
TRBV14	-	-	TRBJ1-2	CASSQIGAYGYTF	TGTGCCAGCAGCCAAATAGGGGCGTATGGCTACACCTTC
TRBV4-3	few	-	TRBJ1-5	CASSLEVYSNQPQHF	TGCGCCAGCAGCCTAGAAGTGTATAGCAATCAGCCCCAGCATTTT
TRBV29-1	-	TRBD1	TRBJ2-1	CSAEQGWAYNEQFF	TGCAGCGCCGAACAGGGGTGGGCATACAATGAGCAGTTCTTC
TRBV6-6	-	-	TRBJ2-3	CASNGRTDTQYF	TGTGCCAGCAACGGCCGCACAGATACGCAGTATTTT
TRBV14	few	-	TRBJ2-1	CASSPLAMNEQFF	TGTGCCAGCAGCCCCTTGGCAATGAATGAGCAGTTCTTC
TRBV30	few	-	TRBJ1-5	CAWSVQLNSNQPQHF	TGTGCCTGGAGTGTTCAGCTGAATAGCAATCAGCCCCAGCATTTT
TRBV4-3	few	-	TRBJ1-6	CASSQETDGNSPLHF	TGCGCCAGCAGCCAAGAAACGGACGGGAATTCACCCCTCCACTTT
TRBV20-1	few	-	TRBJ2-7	CSASRDQVQYF	TGCAGTGCTAGTAGGGATCAAGTGCAGTACTTC
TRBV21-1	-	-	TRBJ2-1	CASSKVWCGPPYNEQFF	TGTGCCAGCAGCAAGGTATGGTGCGGACCCCCTTACAATGAGCAGTTCTTC
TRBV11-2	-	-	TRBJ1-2	CASSLDRSTGGYTF	TGTGCCAGCAGCTTAGATCGGTCAACTGGGGGCTACACCTTC
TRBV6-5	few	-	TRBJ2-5	CASRYRDLWETQYF	TGTGCCAGCAGATACAGGGACCTGTGGGAGACCCAGTACTTC
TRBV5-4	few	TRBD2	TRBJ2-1	CASSSGLAGDNEQFF	TGTGCCAGCAGCTCAGGACTAGCGGGGGATAATGAGCAGTTCTTC
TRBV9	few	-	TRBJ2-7	CASSAQGAGDEQYF	TGTGCCAGCAGCGCCCAGGGGGCGGGGGACGAGCAGTACTTC
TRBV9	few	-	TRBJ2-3	CASSAYTSTDTQYF	TGTGCCAGCAGCGCCTACACTAGCACAGATACGCAGTATTTT
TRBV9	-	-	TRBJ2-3	CASTSRGRSGTDTQYF	TGTGCCAGCACCTCCCGGGGGCGATCGGGCACAGATACGCAGTATTTT
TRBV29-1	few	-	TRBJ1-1	CSVERLMNTEAFF	TGCAGCGTTGAGAGGCTAATGAACACTGAAGCTTTCTTT
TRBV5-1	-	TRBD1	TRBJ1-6	CASSLAGTELYNSPLHF	TGCGCCAGCAGCTTGGCCGGGACAGAACTCTATAATTCACCCCTCCACTTT
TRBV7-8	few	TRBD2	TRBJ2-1	CASSLGGAGGVYNEQFF	TGTGCCAGCAGCTTAGGTGGAGCGGGGGGGGTTTACAATGAGCAGTTCTTC
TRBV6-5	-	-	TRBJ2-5	CASSPPGTLGETQYF	TGTGCCAGCAGTCCCCCCGGGACTCTGGGAGAGACCCAGTACTTC